This TCR beta chain was recorded in a study of blood T cells in healthy people across ages. This clonotype is a singleton in its sample. The target antigen is unknown. Each sample used at least 6 million PBMCs. Study-wide results and limits: The unsorted PBMCs prevented any conclusive comparison of naive versus antigen-experienced cells.

Then a second PCR, running about 6 to 11 cycles, was carried out with a sample-barcoded 5' primer and a J-beta primer mix. No fewer than 3 million CDR3-containing paired-end reads came from each sample. TCRdb independently ran MiXCR on the 5' RACE reads; one entry per CDR3 protein. Counted here are about 640,000 distinct CDR3 sequences, 58% occurring once; the ten biggest clones make up approximately 40%. V lost 0 bases and J 5 bases, leaving 12 bases between the germline ends. This CDR3 is 14 amino acids long. Germline values: CDR1 DFQATT, CDR2 SNEGSKA (reference sequence). The chain uses TRBV20-1 and TRBJ2-3; D remains ambiguous. This clonotype originated in a man in his sixties in good health. Sequenced input: blood. The CDR3, as DNA: TGCAGTGCTAGAGATATACAAGTTAGAGATACGCAGTATTTT. Translating it yields CSARDIQVRDTQYF.